This TCR beta chain was sequenced during a study of cytomegalovirus exposure and HLA in healthy donors. This PCR relied on a set of 60 Vbeta primers and 13 Jbeta primers. Clones were sequenced by immunoSEQ multiplex PCR, and TCRdb holds only the in-frame ones, with some missing. Among more than 85,000 clones listed, 76% were seen once. V shed 6 bases and J shed 1 base, with 18 bases lying between them. The CDR3 covers 16 residues. Germline CDR1 is SGHTA and CDR2 is FQGTGA. The chain links TRBV7-3 to TRBJ1-1; D uncertain. The sequenced sample consisted of PBMCs. This TCR was sampled from a man in his forties in good health and CMV-seropositive. This CDR3 is CASRPDGNRKNTEAFF. CDR3 nucleotide sequence: TGTGCCAGCAGACCTGACGGGAACCGGAAGAACACTGAAGCTTTCTTT.